This TCR beta chain came from a study of T cells in Graves' hyperthyroidism and ophthalmopathy. Researchers amplified the TCR beta CDR3 regions from RNA transcripts. RT-PCR in the first round (using the HTBI primer set) targeted the TCR CDR3. TCRdb re-called the multiplex PCR reads through MiXCR, storing one row per CDR3 protein. There are 650,000 to 800,000 distinct CDR3 sequences in the sample; nearly 45% occur only once, and less than 9% lies in the top ten. The study's findings and limits: Most thyroid clonotypes with frequency above 0.001 were detected in blood.

This clonotype was counted at least ten times. Its matching antigen is unknown. Sample: peripheral blood or thyroid tissue (not recorded which). The receptor's source is an adult man with Graves' disease, either hyperthyroidism or ophthalmopathy (not recorded which).

CDR3 DNA sequence: TGTGCCACCAGCAGAGGAGGGGGCAGTGGCTACACCTTC. Its protein product is CATSRGGGSGYTF. V is TRBV15 and J is TRBJ1-2; 7 bases line up with TRBD1. Per germline, CDR1 LNHNV and CDR2 YYDKDF (reference sequence). V shed 1 base and J 7 bases; nucleotides not matched to a gene: 3. CDR3 length: 13 residues.